This is a list of T cell receptor beta chains from one sample in a study of blood T cell repertoires in COVID-19. The data were produced by immunoSEQ multiplex PCR, yet TCRdb's version contains in-frame clones alone and is incomplete. The sample lists about 120,000 clones, 90% occurring once. The sequenced sample was peripheral blood. The receptors derive from a woman aged 60 to 75 with COVID-19, enrolled during active disease. Each CDR3 is given with its conserved first and last residue. Fields, in order: J gene, clone size, D gene, V gene, CDR3 protein, CDR3 DNA. A D gene is named only where the DNA matches it firmly. Clone size appears in some rows only: once, few, many, or a class for an expanded clone.

J gene: TRBJ2-3
clone size: -
D gene: -
V gene: TRBV4-1
CDR3 protein: CASSQDPSADTQYF
CDR3 DNA: TGCGCCAGCAGCCAAGATCCTAGCGCAGATACGCAGTATTTT

J gene: TRBJ1-1
clone size: -
D gene: TRBD1
V gene: TRBV7-9
CDR3 protein: CASSTDRGAFF
CDR3 DNA: TGTGCCAGCAGCACAGACAGGGGAGCTTTCTTT

J gene: TRBJ2-1
clone size: -
D gene: TRBD2
V gene: TRBV6-5
CDR3 protein: CASSRGGEQFF
CDR3 DNA: TGTGCCAGCAGCCGGGGGGGCGAGCAGTTCTTC

J gene: TRBJ1-1
clone size: once
D gene: TRBD1
V gene: TRBV19
CDR3 protein: CASSLGQGVGTEAFF
CDR3 DNA: TGTGCCAGTAGTCTGGGACAGGGGGTCGGCACTGAAGCTTTCTTT

J gene: TRBJ2-3
clone size: few
D gene: TRBD2
V gene: TRBV7-2
CDR3 protein: CASSLMGLAGTDTQYF
CDR3 DNA: TGTGCCAGCAGCTTAATGGGACTAGCAGGCACAGATACGCAGTATTTT

J gene: TRBJ2-3
clone size: -
D gene: TRBD2
V gene: TRBV4-2
CDR3 protein: CASSQDSSGGLTDTQYF
CDR3 DNA: TGTGCCAGCAGCCAAGATTCTAGCGGGGGGTTGACAGATACGCAGTATTTT

J gene: TRBJ1-2
clone size: -
D gene: -
V gene: TRBV3-1/TRBV3-2
CDR3 protein: CASSQVPVDNYGYTF
CDR3 DNA: TGTGCCAGCAGCCAAGTACCGGTTGATAACTATGGCTACACCTTC

J gene: TRBJ1-3
clone size: -
D gene: -
V gene: TRBV6-5
CDR3 protein: CASSAYRETGNTIYF
CDR3 DNA: TGTGCCAGCAGCGCATATAGGGAGACTGGAAACACCATATATTTT

J gene: TRBJ2-7
clone size: -
D gene: -
V gene: TRBV5-6
CDR3 protein: CASSSSDGGRKGQYF
CDR3 DNA: TGTGCCAGCAGCTCTTCGGACGGAGGGAGGAAGGGGCAGTACTTC

J gene: TRBJ1-6
clone size: -
D gene: TRBD1
V gene: TRBV19
CDR3 protein: CASRGQGASYNSPLHF
CDR3 DNA: TGTGCCAGTAGAGGACAGGGGGCGTCCTATAATTCACCCCTCCACTTT

J gene: TRBJ2-5
clone size: -
D gene: -
V gene: TRBV5-6
CDR3 protein: CASSLVTGRGETQYF
CDR3 DNA: TGTGCCAGCAGCTTGGTTACAGGGAGAGGGGAGACCCAGTACTTC

J gene: TRBJ1-3
clone size: -
D gene: -
V gene: TRBV15
CDR3 protein: CATSRDLGVGNTIYF
CDR3 DNA: TGTGCCACCAGCAGAGATCTCGGGGTGGGAAACACCATATATTTT

J gene: TRBJ1-1
clone size: -
D gene: TRBD1
V gene: TRBV5-1
CDR3 protein: CASGSGTGKSEAFF
CDR3 DNA: TGCGCCAGCGGTTCCGGGACAGGGAAATCCGAAGCTTTCTTT

J gene: TRBJ2-3
clone size: once
D gene: TRBD2
V gene: TRBV19
CDR3 protein: CASSPRRGAGGTDTQYF
CDR3 DNA: TGTGCCAGTAGCCCCCGGCGTGGGGCGGGGGGCACAGATACGCAGTATTTT

J gene: TRBJ1-6
clone size: few
D gene: -
V gene: TRBV7-8
CDR3 protein: CASSGRTSYNSPLHF
CDR3 DNA: TGTGCCAGCAGTGGTCGGACATCCTATAATTCACCCCTCCACTTT

J gene: TRBJ1-1
clone size: -
D gene: -
V gene: TRBV7-3
CDR3 protein: CASSLWEVDGASGTEAFF
CDR3 DNA: TGTGCCAGCAGCTTATGGGAGGTGGACGGGGCCTCGGGCACTGAAGCTTTCTTT

J gene: TRBJ1-1
clone size: -
D gene: TRBD1
V gene: TRBV29-1
CDR3 protein: CSVGRGRHTEAFF
CDR3 DNA: TGCAGCGTTGGGAGGGGGCGGCACACTGAAGCTTTCTTT

J gene: TRBJ2-3
clone size: -
D gene: TRBD2
V gene: TRBV7-2
CDR3 protein: CASSFRAGGGTDTQYF
CDR3 DNA: TGTGCCAGCAGCTTTCGCGCCGGGGGGGGCACAGATACGCAGTATTTT

J gene: TRBJ2-7
clone size: once
D gene: -
V gene: TRBV3-1/TRBV3-2
CDR3 protein: CASSHSGGDEQYF
CDR3 DNA: TGTGCCAGCAGCCATTCCGGGGGAGACGAGCAGTACTTC

J gene: TRBJ2-7
clone size: -
D gene: -
V gene: TRBV29-1
CDR3 protein: CSVVRGGEQYF
CDR3 DNA: TGCAGCGTTGTACGAGGGGGCGAGCAGTACTTC

J gene: TRBJ2-3
clone size: -
D gene: TRBD2
V gene: TRBV5-1
CDR3 protein: CASSIRTSGVTDTQYF
CDR3 DNA: TGCGCCAGCAGCATCCGGACTAGCGGGGTCACAGATACGCAGTATTTT

J gene: TRBJ1-4
clone size: -
D gene: TRBD1
V gene: TRBV2
CDR3 protein: CASTRQGSTNEKLFF
CDR3 DNA: TGTGCCAGCACCAGACAGGGTAGCACTAATGAAAAACTGTTTTTT

J gene: TRBJ2-7
clone size: once
D gene: -
V gene: TRBV28
CDR3 protein: CASSGVDRPYEQYF
CDR3 DNA: TGTGCCAGCAGTGGGGTTGACAGGCCCTACGAGCAGTACTTC

J gene: TRBJ1-3
clone size: -
D gene: -
V gene: TRBV7-2
CDR3 protein: CASSLLAGRNGNTIYF
CDR3 DNA: TGTGCCAGCAGCTTACTCGCGGGACGGAATGGAAACACCATATATTTT

J gene: TRBJ1-1
clone size: -
D gene: TRBD1
V gene: TRBV12-3/TRBV12-4
CDR3 protein: CASRTQGEKEAFF
CDR3 DNA: TGTGCCAGCAGGACTCAGGGGGAGAAAGAAGCTTTCTTT

J gene: TRBJ1-2
clone size: -
D gene: TRBD1
V gene: TRBV14
CDR3 protein: CASSLGGQNYGYTF
CDR3 DNA: TGTGCCAGCAGCCTGGGGGGACAGAACTATGGCTACACCTTC

J gene: TRBJ2-5
clone size: -
D gene: -
V gene: TRBV30
CDR3 protein: CAWSILETQYF
CDR3 DNA: TGTGCCTGGAGTATCTTGGAGACCCAGTACTTC

J gene: TRBJ2-5
clone size: -
D gene: -
V gene: TRBV11-3
CDR3 protein: CASSLAVKSHRQETQYF
CDR3 DNA: TGTGCCTCCTCACTTGCCGTTAAGTCCCACAGACAAGAGACCCAGTACTTC

J gene: TRBJ2-2
clone size: -
D gene: -
V gene: TRBV7-9
CDR3 protein: CASSSPIIGGGELFF
CDR3 DNA: TGTGCCAGCAGCTCCCCGATTATCGGGGGCGGGGAGCTGTTTTTT

J gene: TRBJ1-1
clone size: -
D gene: TRBD1
V gene: TRBV7-3
CDR3 protein: CASSPQGMNTEAFF
CDR3 DNA: TGTGCCAGCAGCCCACAGGGGATGAACACTGAAGCTTTCTTT

J gene: TRBJ2-5
clone size: -
D gene: TRBD2
V gene: TRBV4-2
CDR3 protein: CASSQDGTSGTYQETQYF
CDR3 DNA: TGTGCCAGCAGCCAAGATGGGACTAGCGGGACGTACCAAGAGACCCAGTACTTC

J gene: TRBJ2-2
clone size: medium-sized
D gene: -
V gene: TRBV30
CDR3 protein: CAWSVLAESGELFF
CDR3 DNA: TGTGCCTGGAGTGTACTGGCGGAGTCCGGGGAGCTGTTTTTT